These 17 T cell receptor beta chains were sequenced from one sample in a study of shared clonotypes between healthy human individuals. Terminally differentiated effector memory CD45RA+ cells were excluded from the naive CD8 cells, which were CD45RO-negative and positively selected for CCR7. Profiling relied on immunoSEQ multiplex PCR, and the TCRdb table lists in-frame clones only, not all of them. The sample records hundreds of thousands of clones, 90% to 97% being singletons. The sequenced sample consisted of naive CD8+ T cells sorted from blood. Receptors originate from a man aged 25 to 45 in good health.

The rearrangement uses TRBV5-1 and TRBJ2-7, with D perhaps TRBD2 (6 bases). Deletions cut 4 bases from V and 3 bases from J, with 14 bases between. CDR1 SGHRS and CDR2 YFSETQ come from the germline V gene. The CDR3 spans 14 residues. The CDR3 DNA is TGCGCCAGCAGCCCCGACGGGACTGACTACGAGCAGTACTTC. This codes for CASSPDGTDYEQYF.

The CDR3 DNA is TGTGCCAGCAGCCAAGGAGGCGGGGAGCTGTTTTTT. This codes for CASSQGGGELFF. The chain has TRBV14 and TRBJ2-2; D gene ambiguous. Deletions cut 1 base from V and 7 bases from J, with 4 bases between. CDR1 is SGHDN and CDR2 is FVKESK in the germline V gene. This CDR3 spans 12 amino acids.

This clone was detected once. The DNA for the CDR3 is TGTGCCAGCAGTCATCCATCGAAACTTGAAGCTTTCTTT. Translation gives CASSHPSKLEAFF. V usage is TRBV7-9 and J usage is TRBJ1-1; D gene ambiguous. The CDR3 spans 13 residues. CDR1 and CDR2 (germline): SEHNR, FQNEAQ (reference sequence). Trimming stripped 6 bases from V and 7 bases from J, with 15 bases between.

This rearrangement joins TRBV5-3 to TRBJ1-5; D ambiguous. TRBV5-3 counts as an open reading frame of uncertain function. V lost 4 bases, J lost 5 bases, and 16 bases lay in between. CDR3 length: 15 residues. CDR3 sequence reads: CARSPDTTSHQPQHF. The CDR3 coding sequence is TGTGCCAGAAGCCCCGACACTACCTCGCATCAGCCCCAGCATTTT.

CDR3 amino acids: CASRTGATINTEAFF. The CDR3 DNA reads TGTGCCAGCAGGACAGGGGCGACGATAAACACTGAAGCTTTCTTT. The chain recombines TRBV6-5 with TRBJ1-1, with TRBD1 identical over 8 bases. The V gene's germline CDR1 is MNHEY and CDR2 SVGAGI. The CDR3 has 15 residues. V was clipped by 6 bases and J by 2 bases; unmatched bases: 8.

CDR3 coding DNA: TGTGCCAGCAGCTTGGGAACAGGGACCGGCAATCAGCCCCAGCATTTT. Amino acids: CASSLGTGTGNQPQHF. V usage is TRBV5-6 and J usage is TRBJ1-5; D may be TRBD1 (6 bases). The CDR3 is made up of 16 amino acids. V was cut by 0 bases and J by 2 bases, with 12 bases left in between. Germline V gene sequence: CDR1 SGHDT, CDR2 YYEEEE.

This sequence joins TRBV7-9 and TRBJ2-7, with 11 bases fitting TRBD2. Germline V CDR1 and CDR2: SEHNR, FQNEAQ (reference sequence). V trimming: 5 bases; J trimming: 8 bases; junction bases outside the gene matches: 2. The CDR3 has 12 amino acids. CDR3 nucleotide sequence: TGTGCCAGCAGCCCTAGCGGGAGGAAGCAGTACTTC. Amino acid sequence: CASSPSGRKQYF.

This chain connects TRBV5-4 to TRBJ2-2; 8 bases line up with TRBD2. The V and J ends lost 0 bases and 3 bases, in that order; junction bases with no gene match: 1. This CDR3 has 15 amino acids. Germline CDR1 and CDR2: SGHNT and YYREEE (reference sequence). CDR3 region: CASSLEAGDTGELFF. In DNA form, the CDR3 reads TGTGCCAGCAGCTTGGAAGCGGGGGACACCGGGGAGCTGTTTTTT.

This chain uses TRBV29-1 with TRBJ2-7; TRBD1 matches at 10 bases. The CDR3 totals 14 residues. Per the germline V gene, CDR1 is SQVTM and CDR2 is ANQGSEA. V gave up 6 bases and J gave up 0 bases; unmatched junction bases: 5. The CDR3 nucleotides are TGCAGCGTACCAGGGACAGGGGCCTCCTACGAGCAGTACTTC. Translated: CSVPGTGASYEQYF.

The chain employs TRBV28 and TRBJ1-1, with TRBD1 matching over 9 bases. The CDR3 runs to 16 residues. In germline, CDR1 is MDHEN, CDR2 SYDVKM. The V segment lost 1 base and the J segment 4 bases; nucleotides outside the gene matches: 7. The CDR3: CASSLSQDRGRTEAFF. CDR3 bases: TGTGCCAGCAGTTTATCTCAGGACAGGGGTCGCACTGAAGCTTTCTTT.

In DNA form, the CDR3 reads TGTGCCAGCAGCCGCGGGGGTTATGCCAAAAACATTCAGTACTTC. Residues: CASSRGGYAKNIQYF. The rearrangement links TRBV27 to TRBJ2-4; 7 bases are a match to TRBD2. The junction had 6 bases not matched to a gene; V was cut back by 6 bases and J by 1 base. The CDR3 consists of 15 residues. CDR1 is MNHEY, CDR2 SMNVEV, per germline (reference sequence).

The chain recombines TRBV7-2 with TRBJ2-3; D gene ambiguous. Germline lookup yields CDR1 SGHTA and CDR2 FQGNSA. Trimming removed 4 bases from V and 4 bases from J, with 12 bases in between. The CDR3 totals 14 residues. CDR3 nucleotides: TGTGCCAGCAGCTCTAAGGTTCTTCCAGATACGCAGTATTTT. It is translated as CASSSKVLPDTQYF.

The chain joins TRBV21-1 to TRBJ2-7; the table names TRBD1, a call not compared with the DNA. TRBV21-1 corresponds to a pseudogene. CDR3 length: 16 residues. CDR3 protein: CASSKADRVLSYEQYF. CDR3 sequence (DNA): TGTGCCAGCAGCAAAGCTGACAGGGTCCTCTCCTACGAGCAGTACTTC.

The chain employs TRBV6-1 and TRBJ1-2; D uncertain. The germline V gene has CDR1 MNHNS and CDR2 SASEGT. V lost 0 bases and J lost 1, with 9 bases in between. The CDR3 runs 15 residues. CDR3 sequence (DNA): TGTGCCAGCAGTGAAGCGTGGACGGATAACTATGGCTACACCTTC. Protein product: CASSEAWTDNYGYTF.

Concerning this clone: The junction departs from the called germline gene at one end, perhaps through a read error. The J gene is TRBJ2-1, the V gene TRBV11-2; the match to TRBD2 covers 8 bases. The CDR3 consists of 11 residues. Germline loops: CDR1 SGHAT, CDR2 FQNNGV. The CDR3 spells CASKAGTSVVF. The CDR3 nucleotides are TGTGCCAGCAAGGCCGGGACTAGTGTGGTCTTC.

CDR3 sequence: CASSLSLIGLDNEQFF. CDR3 nucleotides: TGCGCCAGCAGCTTGTCTCTAATAGGTCTAGACAATGAGCAGTTCTTC. The chain employs TRBV5-1 and TRBJ2-1; D is undetermined. Germline CDR1 SGHRS, CDR2 YFSETQ. The CDR3 extends over 16 amino acids. V lost 1 base and J 5 bases, leaving 16 bases between the germline ends.

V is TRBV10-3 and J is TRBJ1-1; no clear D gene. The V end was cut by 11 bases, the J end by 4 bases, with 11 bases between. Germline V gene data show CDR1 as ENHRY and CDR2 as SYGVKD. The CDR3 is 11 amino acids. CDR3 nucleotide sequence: TGTGCCTGCATGGTTGGCACTGAAGCTTTCTTT. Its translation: CACMVGTEAFF.